Listed below are T cell receptor beta chains from one sample, sequenced in a study of response to subunit inactivated influenza vaccine. A single record per CDR3 protein comes from TCRdb applying MiXCR to the RT-PCR reads. The table includes roughly 460,000 distinct CDR3 sequences, 9.5% to 12% detected once. The input for sequencing was PBMCs from blood, taken 45 days after vaccination. The receptors stem from a man in his fifties or sixties who received an inactivated influenza vaccine. The CDR3 runs from the conserved cysteine through the conserved F or W. The D gene is left open where the match is weak. Clone size, where shown, is once, few, many, or a class for clones that have expanded.

>few|TRBJ2-7|TRBV20-1|NA
TGCAGTGCAGTAAGACAGGCCTACGAGCAGTACTTC
CSAVRQAYEQYF
>NA|TRBJ2-3|TRBV12-1|NA
TGTGCCAGGGGCCCTGGGCTCACAGATACGCAGTATTTT
CARGPGLTDTQYF
>NA|TRBJ1-6|TRBV7-2|NA
TGTGCCAGCAGCTTAGGAGGGGACCTTAATTCACCCCTCCACTTT
CASSLGGDLNSPLHF
>NA|TRBJ2-3|TRBV28|NA
TGTGCCAGCAGTGTCCCCCCCGGGCCCAAGGATGGGGATACGCAGTATTTT
CASSVPPGPKDGDTQYF
>many|TRBJ2-7|TRBV20-1|TRBD1
TGCAGTGCTAGAGATATGGGACAGGGAAGCGAGCAGTACTTC
CSARDMGQGSEQYF
>many|TRBJ2-7|TRBV6-2/TRBV6-3|NA
TGTGCCAGCAGTTACTCGAACTACGAGCAGTACTTC
CASSYSNYEQYF
>few|TRBJ2-1|TRBV5-4|NA
TGTGCCAGCAGCTGGGGGCTGATGCTAGCGGAGAACTCCTACAATGAGCAGTTCTTC
CASSWGLMLAENSYNEQFF
>many|TRBJ2-5|TRBV29-1|TRBD1
TGCAGCGTGCTCCCAGGGGGAGAGACCCAGTACTTC
CSVLPGGETQYF
>many|TRBJ1-1|TRBV6-2/TRBV6-3|NA
TGTGCCAGCAGTTACCAGAGAGGGGCGAGGACTGAAGCTTTCTTT
CASSYQRGARTEAFF
>NA|TRBJ2-7|TRBV6-2/TRBV6-3|NA
TGTGCCAGCAGTAACCGGGACACCAACGGGCAGTACTTC
CASSNRDTNGQYF
>few|TRBJ2-6|TRBV5-8|NA
TGTGCCAGCAGCTTGGGGCAGGTCTCTGGGGCCAACGTCCTGACTTTC
CASSLGQVSGANVLTF
>NA|TRBJ2-1|TRBV5-1|TRBD2
TGCGCCAGCAGCTTGGCCGCGGGACTAGCAGCGTACAATGAGCAGTTCTTC
CASSLAAGLAAYNEQFF
>NA|TRBJ1-6|TRBV5-1|NA
TGCGCCAGCAGTCCCCAGGGTGGTAATTCACCCCTCCACTTT
CASSPQGGNSPLHF
>NA|TRBJ1-6|TRBV7-2|NA
TGTGCCAGCAGCCAGGCGGGGGGCGGGGCTAATTCACCCCTCCACTTT
CASSQAGGGANSPLHF
>NA|TRBJ1-4|TRBV20-1|NA
TGCAGTGCTAGAGATTCGGGCAGGGACGAAAAACTGTTTTTT
CSARDSGRDEKLFF
>NA|TRBJ2-7|TRBV4-3|NA
TGCGCCAGCAGCCAAGAACCCGGCAGGGGGGCCTACGAGCAGTACTTC
CASSQEPGRGAYEQYF
>NA|TRBJ1-1|TRBV10-3|TRBD1
TGTGCCACGACGACAGGGCTCACTGAAGCTTTCTTT
CATTTGLTEAFF
>NA|TRBJ1-5|TRBV20-1|NA
TGCAGTGCTAGAGACTGGAGTTCCAATCAGCCCCAGCATTTT
CSARDWSSNQPQHF
>few|TRBJ1-1|TRBV28|TRBD1
TGTGCCAGCAGTTCCCCCGGGACAGGGGGCTCTGAAGCTTTCTTT
CASSSPGTGGSEAFF
>few|TRBJ2-5|TRBV20-1|NA
TGCAGTGCTAGAGATGCGTCTAGTGGTCAAGAGACCCAGTACTTC
CSARDASSGQETQYF
>many|TRBJ1-2|TRBV6-5|NA
TGTGCCAGCAGTTACTCGATGGGGGCGCAAAATGGCTACACCTTC
CASSYSMGAQNGYTF
>NA|TRBJ2-1|TRBV29-1|NA
TGCAGCGTTGAATGGGGCGGATCCTACAATGAGCAGTTCTTC
CSVEWGGSYNEQFF
>many|TRBJ1-6|TRBV20-1|NA
TGCAGTGCTAGCTCACAGGGTATAAATTCACCCCTCCACTTT
CSASSQGINSPLHF
>few|TRBJ2-4|TRBV20-1|TRBD2
TGCAGTGCTAGAGATATACTAGCGGTAAACATTCAGTACTTC
CSARDILAVNIQYF
>few|TRBJ2-7|TRBV7-9|NA
TGTGCCAGCAGCCCACCCTTACCCTACGAGCAGTACTTC
CASSPPLPYEQYF
>few|TRBJ2-6|TRBV10-3|TRBD1
TGTGCCATCAGTGACCGGTGGAAACAGGGGACTGGGGCCAACGTCCTGACTTTC
CAISDRWKQGTGANVLTF